The clone carrying this TCR beta chain has just a few counts. Antigen specificity is unknown. Different DNA sequences within this sample yield the same CDR3. Germline V gene data show CDR1 as MNHEY and CDR2 as SVGAGI. This CDR3 contains 15 residues. V trimming: 3 bases; J trimming: 4 bases; junction bases outside the gene matches: 6. CD45RO-negative cells were positively selected for CCR7, leaving out terminally differentiated effector memory CD45RA+ cells. An assay was performed, and its level was deep. Some clones are missing from TCRdb's copy, which holds only in-frame ones; the method was immunoSEQ multiplex PCR. This sample has 2 million to 2.5 million clones, with about 92% found just once. The sample belongs to a study of shared clonotypes between healthy human individuals. Study observations and caveats: Memory subsets generally showed lower estimated richness than naive subsets.

The receptor comes from a man in his late teens or twenties in good health. Some clones in this sample may be carry-over from other donors' samples. The chain links TRBV6-5 to TRBJ2-7; 10 positions match TRBD2. The sequencing sample was made of naive CD8+ T cells from PBMCs. The CDR3 loop is CASSYRLAGAYEQYF. CDR3 sequence (DNA): TGTGCCAGCAGTTATCGGCTAGCGGGAGCTTACGAGCAGTACTTC.